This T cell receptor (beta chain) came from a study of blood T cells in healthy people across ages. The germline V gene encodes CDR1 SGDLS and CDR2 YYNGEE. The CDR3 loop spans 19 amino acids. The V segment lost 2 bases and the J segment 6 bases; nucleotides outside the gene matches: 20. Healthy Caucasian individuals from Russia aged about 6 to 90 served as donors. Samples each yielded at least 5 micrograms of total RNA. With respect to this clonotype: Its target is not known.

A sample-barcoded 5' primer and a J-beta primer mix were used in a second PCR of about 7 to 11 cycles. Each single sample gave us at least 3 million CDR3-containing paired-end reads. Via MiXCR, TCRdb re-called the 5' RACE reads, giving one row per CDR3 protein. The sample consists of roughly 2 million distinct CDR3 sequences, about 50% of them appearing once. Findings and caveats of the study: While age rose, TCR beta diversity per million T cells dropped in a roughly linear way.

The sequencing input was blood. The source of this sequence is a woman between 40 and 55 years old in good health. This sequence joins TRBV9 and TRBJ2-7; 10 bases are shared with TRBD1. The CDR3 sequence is CASSVLLTDPGQGISEQYF. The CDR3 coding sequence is TGTGCCAGCAGCGTCCTACTGACCGACCCGGGACAGGGGATTTCCGAGCAGTACTTC.